The subject of this entry is one T cell receptor (beta chain). This entry is derived from a study of blood T cell repertoires in COVID-19. About the study: Collection of acute and convalescent COVID-19 samples took place in the United States, Italy and Spain.

Original processing notes: For nucleated cells, counts were estimated from reference gene primer amplification. Profiled with immunoSEQ multiplex PCR; TCRdb holds only in-frame clones, not every one. The DNA was the basis for D and trimming; V, J and clone size are from that table. Here the sample spans about 59,000 clones, roughly 70% being singletons. Germline V gives CDR1 ENHRY, CDR2 SYGVKD. Trimming shortened V by 10 bases and J by 0 bases, and 10 bases separated the two germline ends. The CDR3 loop spans 12 amino acids. The sequence was collected from a woman between 50 and 59 years old with active or convalescent COVID-19. The chain combines TRBV10-3 with TRBJ2-7; D is unclear. The source material was peripheral blood. DNA of the CDR3: TGTGCCACCGGCGGCAACTCCTACGAGCAGTACTTC. Translating gives CATGGNSYEQYF.